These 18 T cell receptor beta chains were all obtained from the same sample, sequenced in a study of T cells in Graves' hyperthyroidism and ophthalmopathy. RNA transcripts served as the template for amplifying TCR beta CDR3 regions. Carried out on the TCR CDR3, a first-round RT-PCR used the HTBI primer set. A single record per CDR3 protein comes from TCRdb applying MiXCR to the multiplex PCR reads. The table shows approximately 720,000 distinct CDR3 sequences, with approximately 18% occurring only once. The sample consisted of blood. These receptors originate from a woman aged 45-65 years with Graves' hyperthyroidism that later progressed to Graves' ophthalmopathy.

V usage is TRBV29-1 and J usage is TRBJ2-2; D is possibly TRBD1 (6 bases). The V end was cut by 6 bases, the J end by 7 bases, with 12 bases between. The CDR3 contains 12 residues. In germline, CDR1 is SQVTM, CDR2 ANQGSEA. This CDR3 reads CSVITQGGELFF. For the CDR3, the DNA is TGCAGCGTCATTACACAGGGCGGGGAGCTGTTTTTT.

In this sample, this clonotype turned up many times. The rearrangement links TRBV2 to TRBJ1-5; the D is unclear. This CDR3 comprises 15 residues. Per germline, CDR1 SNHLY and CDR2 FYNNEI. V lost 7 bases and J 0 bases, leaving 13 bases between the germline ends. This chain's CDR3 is CASTFRGFSNQPQHF. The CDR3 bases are TGTGCCAGCACTTTCAGAGGGTTTAGCAATCAGCCCCAGCATTTT. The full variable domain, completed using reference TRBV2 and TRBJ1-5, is EPEVTQTPSHQVTQMGQEVILRCVPISNHLYFYWYRQILGQKVEFLVSFYNNEISEKSEIFDDQFSVERPDGSNFTLKIRSTKLEDSAMYFCASTFRGFSNQPQHFGDGTRLSIL.

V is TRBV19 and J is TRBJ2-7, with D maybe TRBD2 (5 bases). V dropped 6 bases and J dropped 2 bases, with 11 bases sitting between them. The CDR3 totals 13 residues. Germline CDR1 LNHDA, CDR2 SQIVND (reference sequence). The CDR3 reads CASSTTRAYEQYF. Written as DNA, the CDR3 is TGTGCCAGTAGCACAACGAGGGCCTACGAGCAGTACTTC.

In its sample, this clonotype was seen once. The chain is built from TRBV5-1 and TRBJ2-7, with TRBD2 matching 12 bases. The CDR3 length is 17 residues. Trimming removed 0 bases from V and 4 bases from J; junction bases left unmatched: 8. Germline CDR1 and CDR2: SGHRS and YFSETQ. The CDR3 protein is CASSLERLAGVNYEQYF. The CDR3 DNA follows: TGCGCCAGCAGCTTGGAGAGACTAGCGGGAGTAAATTACGAGCAGTACTTC.

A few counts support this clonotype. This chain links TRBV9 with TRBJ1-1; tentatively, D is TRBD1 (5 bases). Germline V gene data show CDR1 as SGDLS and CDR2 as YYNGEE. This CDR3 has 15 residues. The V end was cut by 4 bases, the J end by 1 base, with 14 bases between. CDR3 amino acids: CASSPRAGTNTEAFF. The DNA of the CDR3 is TGTGCCAGCAGCCCCCGGGCAGGGACGAACACTGAAGCTTTCTTT.

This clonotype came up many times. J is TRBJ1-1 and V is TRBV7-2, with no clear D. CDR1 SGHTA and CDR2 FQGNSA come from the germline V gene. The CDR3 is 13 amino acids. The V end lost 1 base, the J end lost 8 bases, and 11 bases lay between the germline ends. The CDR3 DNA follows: TGTGCCAGCAGCTTAGGATTTCCAACAGAAGCTTTCTTT. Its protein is CASSLGFPTEAFF.

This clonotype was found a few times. CDR3 in amino acids: CASSMLGRGTEAFF. CDR3 DNA sequence: TGTGCCAGTAGTATGTTGGGGCGAGGCACTGAAGCTTTCTTT. This rearrangement joins TRBV19 to TRBJ1-1; perhaps TRBD1 as D (5 bases). V was shortened by 3 bases and J by 4 bases, with 12 bases between the two germline ends. The CDR3 is made up of 14 amino acids. Germline V lookup: CDR1 LNHDA, CDR2 SQIVND (reference sequence).

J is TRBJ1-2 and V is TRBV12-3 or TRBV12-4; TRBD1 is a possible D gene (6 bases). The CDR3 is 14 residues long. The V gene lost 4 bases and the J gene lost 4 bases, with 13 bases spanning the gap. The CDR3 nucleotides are TGTGCCAGCAGTTCTTATACAGGGACCTATGGCTACACCTTC. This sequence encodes CASSSYTGTYGYTF.

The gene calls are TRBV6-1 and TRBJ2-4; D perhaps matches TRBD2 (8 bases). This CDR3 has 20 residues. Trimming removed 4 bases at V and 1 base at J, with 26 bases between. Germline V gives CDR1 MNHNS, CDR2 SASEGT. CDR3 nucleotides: TGTGCCAGCAGTGCAACCGGGAGGGGTTCAGACAGGGCGGCCAAAAACATTCAGTACTTC. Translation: CASSATGRGSDRAAKNIQYF.

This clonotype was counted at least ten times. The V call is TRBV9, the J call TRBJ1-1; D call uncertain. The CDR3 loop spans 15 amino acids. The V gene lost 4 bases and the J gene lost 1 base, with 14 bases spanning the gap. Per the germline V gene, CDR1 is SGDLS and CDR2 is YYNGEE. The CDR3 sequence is CASSPRGWGNTEAFF. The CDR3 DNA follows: TGTGCCAGCAGCCCCCGTGGATGGGGGAACACTGAAGCTTTCTTT.

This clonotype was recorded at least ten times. The CDR3 DNA reads TGCGCCAGCAGCCCCACCGGGACGCTTAACTACGAGCAGTACTTC. Translating gives CASSPTGTLNYEQYF. The rearrangement joins TRBV5-1 to TRBJ2-7, with D perhaps given as TRBD1 or TRBD2 (5 bases each). CDR3 length: 15 amino acids. Looked up from germline, CDR1 is SGHRS and CDR2 is YFSETQ. V lost 4 bases and J lost 3, with 17 bases in between.

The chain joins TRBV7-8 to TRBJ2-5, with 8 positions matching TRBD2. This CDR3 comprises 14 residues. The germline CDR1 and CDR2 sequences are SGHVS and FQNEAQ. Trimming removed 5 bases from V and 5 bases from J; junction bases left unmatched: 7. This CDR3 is CASSGRGGMETQYF. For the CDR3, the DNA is TGTGCCAGCAGCGGACGGGGGGGCATGGAGACCCAGTACTTC.

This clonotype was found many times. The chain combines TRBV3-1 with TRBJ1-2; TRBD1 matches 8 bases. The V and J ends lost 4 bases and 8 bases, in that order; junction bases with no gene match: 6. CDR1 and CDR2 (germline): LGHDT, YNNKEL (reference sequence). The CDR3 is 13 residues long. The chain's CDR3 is CASSPGTGEGYTF. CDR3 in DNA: TGTGCCAGCAGCCCGGGGACAGGAGAAGGCTACACCTTC.

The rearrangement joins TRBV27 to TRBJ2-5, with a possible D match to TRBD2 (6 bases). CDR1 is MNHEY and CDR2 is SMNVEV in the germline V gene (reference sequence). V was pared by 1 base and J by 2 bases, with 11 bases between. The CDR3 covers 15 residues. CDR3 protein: CASSLWSSGQETQYF. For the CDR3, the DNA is TGTGCCAGCAGTTTATGGTCGAGCGGGCAAGAGACCCAGTACTTC.

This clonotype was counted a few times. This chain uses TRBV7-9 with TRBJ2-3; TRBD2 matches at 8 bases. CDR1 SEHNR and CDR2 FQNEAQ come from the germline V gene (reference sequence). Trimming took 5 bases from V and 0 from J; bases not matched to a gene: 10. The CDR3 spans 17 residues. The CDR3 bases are TGTGCCAGCAGCCAAGATCTAACGGGAGGGAGCACAGATACGCAGTATTTT. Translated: CASSQDLTGGSTDTQYF.

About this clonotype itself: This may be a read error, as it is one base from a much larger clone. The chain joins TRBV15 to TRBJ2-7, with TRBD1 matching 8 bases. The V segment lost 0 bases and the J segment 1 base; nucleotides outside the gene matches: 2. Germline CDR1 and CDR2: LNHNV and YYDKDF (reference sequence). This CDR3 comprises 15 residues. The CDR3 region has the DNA TGTGCCACCAGCAGAGAGCGACAGGGGTCCTACGAGCAGTACTTC. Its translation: CATSRERQGSYEQYF.

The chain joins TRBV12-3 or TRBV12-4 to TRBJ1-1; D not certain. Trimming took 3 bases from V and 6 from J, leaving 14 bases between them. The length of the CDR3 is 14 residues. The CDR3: CASSFGVGKPEAFF. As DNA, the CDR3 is TGTGCCAGCAGTTTTGGGGTCGGGAAACCTGAAGCTTTCTTT.

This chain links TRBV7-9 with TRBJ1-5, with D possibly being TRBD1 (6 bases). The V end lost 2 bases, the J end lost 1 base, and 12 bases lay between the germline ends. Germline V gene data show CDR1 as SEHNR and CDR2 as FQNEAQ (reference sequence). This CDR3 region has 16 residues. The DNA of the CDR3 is TGTGCCAGCAGCTTATCTGCAGGGGCAAGCAATCAGCCCCAGCATTTT. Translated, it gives CASSLSAGASNQPQHF.